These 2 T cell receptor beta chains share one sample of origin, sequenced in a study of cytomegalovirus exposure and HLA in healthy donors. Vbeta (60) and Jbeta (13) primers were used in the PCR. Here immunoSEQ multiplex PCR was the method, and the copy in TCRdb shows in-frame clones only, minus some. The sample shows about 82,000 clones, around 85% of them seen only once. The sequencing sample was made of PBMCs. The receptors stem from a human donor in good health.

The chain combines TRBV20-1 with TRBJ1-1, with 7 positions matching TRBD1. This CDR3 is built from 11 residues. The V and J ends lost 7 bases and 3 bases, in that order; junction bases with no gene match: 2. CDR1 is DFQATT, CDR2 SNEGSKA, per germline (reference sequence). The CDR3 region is CSVGGDTEAFF. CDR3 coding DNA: TGCAGTGTAGGGGGCGACACTGAAGCTTTCTTT.

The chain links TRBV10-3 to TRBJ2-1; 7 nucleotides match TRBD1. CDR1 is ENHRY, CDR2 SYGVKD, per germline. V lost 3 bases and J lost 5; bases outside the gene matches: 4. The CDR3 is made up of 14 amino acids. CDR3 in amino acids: CAISDETGNNEQFF. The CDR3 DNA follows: TGTGCCATCAGTGACGAGACAGGGAACAATGAGCAGTTCTTC.